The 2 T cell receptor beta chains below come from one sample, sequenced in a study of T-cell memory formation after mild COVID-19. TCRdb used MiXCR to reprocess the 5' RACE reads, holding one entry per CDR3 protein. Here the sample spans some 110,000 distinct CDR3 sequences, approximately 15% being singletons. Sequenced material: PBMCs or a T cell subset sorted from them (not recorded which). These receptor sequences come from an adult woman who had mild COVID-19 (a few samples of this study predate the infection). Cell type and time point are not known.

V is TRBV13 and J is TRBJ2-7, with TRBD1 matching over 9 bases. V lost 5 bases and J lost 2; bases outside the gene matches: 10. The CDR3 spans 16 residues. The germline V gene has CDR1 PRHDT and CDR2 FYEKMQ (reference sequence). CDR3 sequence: CASSPPGQGVTYEQYF. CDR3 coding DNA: TGTGCCAGCAGCCCCCCGGGACAGGGAGTAACCTACGAGCAGTACTTC.

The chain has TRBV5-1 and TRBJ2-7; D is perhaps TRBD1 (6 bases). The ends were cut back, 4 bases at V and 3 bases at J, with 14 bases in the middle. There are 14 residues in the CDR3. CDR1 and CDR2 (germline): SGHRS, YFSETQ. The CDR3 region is CASSQDSYLYEQYF. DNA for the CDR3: TGCGCCAGCAGCCAGGACAGCTACCTCTACGAGCAGTACTTC.